This T cell receptor beta chain was identified during a study of regulatory T cells in long-lasting Graves disease. Findings and limits, study-wide: A greater number of public clonotypes (approximately 2,500) was shared by persistent patients than by new patients (roughly 930). The study found TRBV28, TRBJ1-2 and TRBJ2-5 favored in persistent disease.

On this clonotype: As yet, its antigen is unknown.

Arm-PCR with iRepertoire HTBI primers amplified the CDR3 regions for these TCR beta libraries. As handled by the study authors: Across all samples, approximately 68 TRBV segments and 11 to 15 TRBJ segments were identified. TCRdb passed the multiplex PCR reads through MiXCR, listing each CDR3 protein once. The V and J calls and clone size are TCRdb's, not the authors'. Of roughly 360,000 distinct CDR3 sequences in the sample, more than 20% were seen once. CDR1 MDHEN and CDR2 SYDVKM come from the germline V gene. This CDR3 is 14 amino acids long. After removal of 4 bases from V and 4 bases from J, the junction contained 5 bases not matched to a gene. Time point indicated: persistent/refractory GD, antithyroid drugs over 5 years with positive TRAb. Preparation of the TCR library used RNA extracted from PBMCs.

The chain carries TRBV28 and TRBJ1-2, with 8 bases that match TRBD1. The clonotype originates from a woman aged 35 to 49 with Graves disease. The sequences come from peripheral blood mononuclear cells (PBMCs), collected when the disease was refractory, from a patient treated with antithyroid drugs. CDR3 DNA: TGTGCCAGCAGTTCCTGGACAGGGAGCTATGGCTACACCTTC. Residues: CASSSWTGSYGYTF.